Sequencing of this T cell receptor (beta chain) was carried out in a study of blood T cell repertoires in COVID-19. Study details: COVID-19 samples, acute and convalescent, were from the United States, Italy and Spain. T cells, B-cell-depleted T cells, or PBMCs provided the cDNA or gDNA that served as material.

CDR1 is SGHVS, CDR2 FQNEAQ, per germline. The CDR3 is made up of 15 amino acids. V lost 1 base and J lost 1, with 8 bases in between. Each participant's cohort was designated according to participant-reported clinical history. Recovery meant two consecutive negative NP/OP PCR tests, professional clearance, or resolved symptoms. This clone was found a few times. Using immunoSEQ multiplex PCR, the repertoire was profiled, and TCRdb retains in-frame clones only, with some absent. The repertoire includes 170,000 or so clones, about nine tenths of them detected once, and about 8.4% sits in the top ten. V gene TRBV7-8 combines with J gene TRBJ1-3, with D tentatively TRBD1 (5 bases). Sequencing was performed on PBMCs or T cells enriched from blood (not recorded which). This TCR was sampled from a woman aged 18-35 years who had recovered from COVID-19. The CDR3 spells CASSLVGASGNTIYF. DNA for the CDR3: TGTGCCAGCAGCTTAGTAGGGGCATCTGGAAACACCATATATTTT.